This TCR beta chain was captured in a study of T cells in localized non-small cell lung cancer. Data came from immunoSEQ multiplex PCR; TCRdb stores just in-frame clones and leaves some out. The data show around 130,000 clones, around 92% seen once. In the case of this clone: As yet, its antigen is unknown.

The length of the CDR3 is 14 residues. Between the trimmed V and J ends, which lost 8 bases and 0 bases, there was a span of 13 bases. Per the germline V gene, CDR1 is MNHNS and CDR2 is SASEGT. Study-level findings and limits: Since sequencing was restricted to only one region of the tumor, intratumor heterogeneity remains a possibility. Adjacent uninvolved lung tissue had the highest T cell clonality, exceeding tumor. The study linked higher blood T cell density to longer overall survival. Of the top 100 tumor clones, median about 56 were in adjacent lung, 25 to 30 among its top 100.

This clonotype was obtained from a female donor older than 55 with stage I lung adenocarcinoma. The sample was peripheral blood, taken before any cancer treatment. J is TRBJ1-1 and V is TRBV6-1, with D unclear. CDR3 DNA sequence: TGTGCCAGCGAGCCGAACCCCATGAACACTGAAGCTTTCTTT. Translation gives CASEPNPMNTEAFF.